The 2 T cell receptor beta chains in this list originate from one sample, sequenced in a study of T-cell reconstitution after alpha-beta-depleted transplantation in children. Preparation of the TCRbeta library used unique molecular identifiers. TCRdb ran MiXCR on the PCR reads and lists one entry per CDR3 protein. The sample records 77,000 or so distinct CDR3 sequences, about a sixth being singletons. Sequenced here: PBMCs, mostly from graft donor cells, sampled 360 days after TCRalphabeta/CD19-depleted stem cell transplant. Receptor source: a male patient aged 2-15 years who had a stem cell transplant for acute lymphoblastic leukemia, so the T cells may come from the graft donor.

This rearrangement joins TRBV2 to TRBJ2-7; D not certain. CDR1 and CDR2 (germline): SNHLY, FYNNEI. V lost 6 bases and J lost 4, with 7 bases in between. CDR3 length: 11 amino acids. CDR3 residues: CASRFRYEQYF. The CDR3 DNA reads TGTGCCAGCAGGTTCAGATACGAGCAGTACTTC.

This clonotype was observed at least ten times. The chain recombines TRBV6-1 with TRBJ2-7; TRBD2 matches at 8 bases. Germline CDR1 MNHNS, CDR2 SASEGT. The V and J ends lost 4 bases and 2 bases, in that order; junction bases with no gene match: 7. The CDR3 is 15 amino acids. CDR3 amino acids: CASSATLAATYEQYF. CDR3 nucleotides: TGTGCCAGCAGTGCCACACTAGCGGCCACCTACGAGCAGTACTTC.